The 3 T cell receptor beta chains below come from one sample, sequenced in a study of blood T cell repertoires in COVID-19. Data came from immunoSEQ multiplex PCR; TCRdb stores just in-frame clones and leaves some out. The table shows some 240,000 clones, with 84% occurring only once. The sample taken for sequencing was peripheral blood. These receptors originate from a woman in her forties who had recovered from COVID-19.

The chain recombines TRBV28 with TRBJ2-3; 8 positions match TRBD2. This CDR3 comprises 18 residues. Germline lookup yields CDR1 MDHEN and CDR2 SYDVKM. J gave up 2 bases and V 4 bases, and 14 bases lay outside the gene matches. The CDR3 bases are TGTGCCAGCAGTTCAGTTGGCTTACTAGCGGCCATCACAGATACGCAGTATTTT. This sequence encodes CASSSVGLLAAITDTQYF.

The V gene is TRBV29-1, the J gene TRBJ1-3; a weak D match, TRBD1 (5 bases). Germline V gives CDR1 SQVTM, CDR2 ANQGSEA. This CDR3 spans 14 amino acids. As DNA, the CDR3 is TGCGGGGCCTCAAATAAGGATCCTGGAAACACCATATATTTT. It translates to CGASNKDPGNTIYF. The full variable domain, its missing parts supplied by reference TRBV29-1 and TRBJ1-3, is SAVISQKPSRDICQRGTSLTIQCQVDSQVTMMFWYRQQPGQSLTLIATANQGSEATYESGFVIDKFPISRPNLTFSTLTVSNMSPEDSSIYLCGASNKDPGNTIYFGEGSWLTVV.

The J gene is TRBJ1-2, the V gene TRBV7-2, with 8 bases lining up with TRBD1. V lost 5 bases to trimming and J lost 8 bases; unmatched junction nucleotides: 10. CDR1 and CDR2 from the germline V gene are SGHTA and FQGNSA. The CDR3 length is 14 residues. CDR3 in amino acids: CASSRTGTGGGYTF. The DNA for the CDR3 is TGTGCCAGCAGCCGTACCGGGACAGGAGGCGGCTACACCTTC.